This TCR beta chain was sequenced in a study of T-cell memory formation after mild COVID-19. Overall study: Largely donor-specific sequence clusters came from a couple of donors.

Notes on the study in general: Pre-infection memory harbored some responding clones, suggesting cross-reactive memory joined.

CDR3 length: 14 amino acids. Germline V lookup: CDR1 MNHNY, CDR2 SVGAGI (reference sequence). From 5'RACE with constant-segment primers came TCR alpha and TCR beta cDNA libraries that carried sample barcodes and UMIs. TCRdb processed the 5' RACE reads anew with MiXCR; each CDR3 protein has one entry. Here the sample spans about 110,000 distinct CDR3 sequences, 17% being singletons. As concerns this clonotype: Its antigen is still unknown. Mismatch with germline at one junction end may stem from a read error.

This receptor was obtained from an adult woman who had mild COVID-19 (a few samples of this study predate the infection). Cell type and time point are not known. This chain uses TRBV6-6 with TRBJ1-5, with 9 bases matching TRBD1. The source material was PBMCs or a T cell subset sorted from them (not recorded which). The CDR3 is CASRDRGSNQTQHF. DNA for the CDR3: TGTGCCAGCAGGGACAGGGGAAGCAATCAGACCCAGCATTTT.